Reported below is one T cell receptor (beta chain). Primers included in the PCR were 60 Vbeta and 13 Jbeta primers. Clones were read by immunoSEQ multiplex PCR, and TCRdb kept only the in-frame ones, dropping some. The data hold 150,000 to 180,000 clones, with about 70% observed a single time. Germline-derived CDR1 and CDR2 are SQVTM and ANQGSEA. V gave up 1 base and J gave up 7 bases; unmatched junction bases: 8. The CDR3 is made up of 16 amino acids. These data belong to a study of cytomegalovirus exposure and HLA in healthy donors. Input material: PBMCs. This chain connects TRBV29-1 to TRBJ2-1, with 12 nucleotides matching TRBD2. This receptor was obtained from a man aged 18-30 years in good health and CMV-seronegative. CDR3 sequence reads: CSVEGRLAGGQNEQFF. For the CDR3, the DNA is TGCAGCGTTGAAGGCAGGCTAGCGGGGGGGCAAAATGAGCAGTTCTTC.